This T cell receptor beta chain derives from a study of cytomegalovirus exposure and HLA in healthy donors. This clone was observed a few times. Use of 60 Vbeta and 13 Jbeta primers characterized the PCR. Data came from immunoSEQ multiplex PCR; TCRdb stores just in-frame clones and leaves some out. The table shows roughly 97,000 clones, with roughly 73% occurring only once. CDR1 is MNHEY, CDR2 SMNVEV, per germline (reference sequence). Unmatched junction bases numbered 10, after V lost 4 bases and J lost 6 bases. CDR3 length: 16 amino acids. V is TRBV27 and J is TRBJ2-1; 9 bases are a match to TRBD1. Material: PBMCs. This clonotype was sampled from a man in his forties or fifties in good health and CMV-seronegative. The CDR3 reads CASSSPGDRVFNEQFF. DNA for the CDR3: TGTGCCAGCAGTTCACCCGGGGACAGGGTCTTCAATGAGCAGTTCTTC.